The sequence of this TCR beta chain was determined in a study of blood T cell repertoires in COVID-19. The method was immunoSEQ multiplex PCR; TCRdb's version includes in-frame clones alone and lacks a portion of them. This table holds under 300,000 clones, over 75% found once. Trimming stripped 3 bases from V and 4 bases from J, with 18 bases between. Germline assignment: CDR1 MGHRA and CDR2 YSYEKL. The CDR3 runs to 17 residues. Sequencing was performed on PBMCs or T cells enriched from blood (not recorded which). This clonotype was obtained from a man younger than 30 who had recovered from COVID-19. V usage is TRBV4-1 and J usage is TRBJ2-2; a weak D match, TRBD2 (5 bases). This chain's CDR3 is CASSHTGTHRSTGELFF. The CDR3 coding sequence is TGCGCCAGCAGCCACACGGGAACCCACCGGTCCACCGGGGAGCTGTTTTTT.